These 15 T cell receptor beta chains share one sample of origin, sequenced in a study of vaccination and CD4 T cells after COVID-19. As for treatment: approximately 11-day PBMC culture with coronavirus spike peptide pools or control peptides (ViraFEST assay). Prior to the COVID-19 pandemic (2011-2018), the unexposed donor's CD4+ T cells were collected. No cognate antigen is known for these TCRs. Cultured CD4+ T cell DNA was sequenced using the Oncomine TCR Beta short-read assay. TCRdb recomputed calls from the PCR reads with MiXCR, one row per CDR3 protein. The sample lists roughly 9,800 distinct CDR3 sequences, more than 35% occurring once. The sequencing sample was made of CD4+ T cells from blood, cultured in vitro. These receptors were taken from a human donor in good health.

The rearrangement joins TRBV7-2 to TRBJ1-1; D unresolved. This CDR3 comprises 13 residues. CDR1 is SGHTA, CDR2 FQGNSA, per germline. Trimming shortened V by 4 bases and J by 4 bases, and 10 bases separated the two germline ends. The CDR3 nucleotides are TGTGCCAGCAGCTCTGGGCTTAGCACTGAAGCTTTCTTT. Translated: CASSSGLSTEAFF. The variable domain in full, with the rest retrieved from reference TRBV7-2 and TRBJ1-1, is GAGVSQSPSNKVTEKGKDVELRCDPISGHTALYWYRQSLGQGLEFLIYFQGNSAPDKSGLPSDRFSAERTGGSVSTLTIQRTQQEDSAVYLCASSSGLSTEAFFGQGTRLTVV.

V gene TRBV6-2 or TRBV6-3 combines with J gene TRBJ2-3, with D unclear. This CDR3 contains 12 residues. Germline CDR1 reads MNHEY; CDR2 reads SVGEGT. V shed 0 bases and J shed 4 bases, with 2 bases lying between them. The CDR3 loop reads CASSYSSDTQYF. DNA for the CDR3: TGTGCCAGCAGTTACTCTTCAGATACGCAGTATTTT.

The V call is TRBV7-9, the J call TRBJ1-1, with D tentatively TRBD1 (5 bases). Trimming pared 7 bases from V and 2 bases from J, leaving 17 bases between. The CDR3 runs to 15 residues. Germline V gene data show CDR1 as SEHNR and CDR2 as FQNEAQ (reference sequence). CDR3 loop: CASINAGGSNTEAFF. In DNA, the CDR3 is TGTGCCAGCATCAACGCGGGGGGATCCAACACTGAAGCTTTCTTT. Filled out from reference TRBV7-9 and TRBJ1-1, the complete variable domain reads DTGVSQNPRHKITKRGQNVTFRCDPISEHNRLYWYRQTLGQGPEFLTYFQNEAQLEKSRLLSDRFSAERPKGSFSTLEIQRTEQGDSAMYLCASINAGGSNTEAFFGQGTRLTVV.

There are a few counts of this clonotype. V and J are TRBV7-2 and TRBJ1-2, with 8 positions matching TRBD1. After removal of 9 bases from V and 1 base from J, the junction contained 4 bases not matched to a gene. From germline, CDR1 is SGHTA and CDR2 FQGNSA. The CDR3 is 13 residues long. The CDR3 DNA is TGTGCCAGTAACAGGGGGGTTAACTATGGCTACACCTTC. It yields the protein CASNRGVNYGYTF.

The rearrangement uses TRBV20-1 and TRBJ1-1; TRBD1 is a possible D gene (6 bases). CDR1 and CDR2 from the germline V gene are DFQATT and SNEGSKA (reference sequence). The V and J ends lost 1 base and 4 bases respectively, with 16 bases between them. The CDR3 has 15 amino acids. CDR3 in amino acids: CSARVGGLGGTEAFF. CDR3 nucleotides: TGCAGTGCTAGAGTGGGGGGCCTGGGGGGCACTGAAGCTTTCTTT.

This clonotype occurred a few times. The chain employs TRBV6-2 or TRBV6-3 and TRBJ1-6; TRBD1 matches at 8 bases. The CDR3 length is 18 residues. With V trimmed by 6 bases and J by 7 bases, 17 bases remained unmatched. Germline V gene lookup returns CDR1 MNHEY and CDR2 SVGEGT. The CDR3 sequence: CASRYPLGQGATNSPLHF. DNA of the CDR3: TGTGCCAGCAGGTATCCACTAGGCCAGGGGGCAACCAATTCACCCCTCCACTTT.

A few counts support this clonotype. The chain uses TRBV6-2 or TRBV6-3 and TRBJ2-1; 8 bases are shared with TRBD2. V lost 7 bases to trimming and J lost 0 bases; unmatched junction nucleotides: 11. This CDR3 comprises 17 residues. Germline CDR1 MNHEY, CDR2 SVGEGT. As DNA, the CDR3 is TGTGCCAGCACCATCTTCGGAAGCGGGAGCTCCTACAATGAGCAGTTCTTC. Residues: CASTIFGSGSSYNEQFF.

This clonotype was observed once. The chain couples TRBV20-1 to TRBJ2-7, with 7 bases fitting TRBD1. Unmatched junction bases numbered 3, after V lost 6 bases and J lost 1 base. The length of the CDR3 is 12 residues. Looked up from germline, CDR1 is DFQATT and CDR2 is SNEGSKA (reference sequence). The CDR3 loop is CSAPTGSYEQYF. CDR3 bases: TGCAGTGCCCCGACAGGGTCCTACGAGCAGTACTTC.

This clonotype was counted a few times. Here the CDR3 DNA reads TGTGCCAGCAGCCGAAGCCGGGGGGCCGGGGAGCTGTTTTTT. This codes for CASSRSRGAGELFF. The rearrangement links TRBV7-8 to TRBJ2-2; 7 bases fit TRBD2. This CDR3 is built from 14 residues. Germline values: CDR1 SGHVS, CDR2 FQNEAQ. After removal of 5 bases from V and 6 bases from J, the junction contained 6 bases not matched to a gene.

The rearrangement links TRBV6-1 to TRBJ1-1, with a tentative D call TRBD1 (6 bases). The V end lost 6 bases, the J end lost 10 bases, and 18 bases lay between the germline ends. Germline V gene data show CDR1 as MNHNS and CDR2 as SASEGT. The CDR3 loop spans 13 amino acids. The CDR3 region is CASSPAGTLGAFF. The CDR3 bases are TGTGCCAGCAGCCCAGCCGGGACATTAGGAGCTTTCTTT.

This clonotype was counted a few times. The V gene is TRBV7-2, the J gene TRBJ2-3; D might be TRBD2 (5 bases). Germline values: CDR1 SGHTA, CDR2 FQGNSA. The CDR3 has 13 residues. V dropped 7 bases and J dropped 3 bases, with 11 bases sitting between them. The CDR3: CASTPPGTDTQYF. Here the CDR3 DNA reads TGTGCCAGCACACCCCCGGGGACAGATACGCAGTATTTT.

This chain links TRBV5-4 with TRBJ1-1, with D perhaps matching TRBD1 (5 bases). V gave up 1 base and J gave up 1 base, with 8 bases separating them. In germline, CDR1 is SGHNT, CDR2 YYREEE (reference sequence). CDR3 length equals 14 residues. Here the CDR3 reads CASSLWQGNTEAFF. The CDR3 DNA follows: TGTGCCAGCAGCTTGTGGCAGGGGAACACTGAAGCTTTCTTT.

This chain connects TRBV6-5 to TRBJ2-3; D unclear. The CDR3 sequence is 14 residues long. Germline V gene lookup returns CDR1 MNHEY and CDR2 SVGAGI. Trimming stripped 2 bases from V and 6 bases from J, with 12 bases between. CDR3 sequence (DNA): TGTGCCAGCAGTTACCACGACCCCGGGGATACGCAGTATTTT. It translates to CASSYHDPGDTQYF.

This CDR3 is CASSPGLAGVFDYEQYF. The CDR3 DNA is TGTGCCAGCAGCCCCGGACTAGCGGGGGTCTTCGACTACGAGCAGTACTTC. This chain connects TRBV11-2 to TRBJ2-7; 13 bases fit TRBD2. The junction had 10 bases not matched to a gene; V was cut back by 5 bases and J by 3 bases. Germline assignment: CDR1 SGHAT and CDR2 FQNNGV. This CDR3 has 17 amino acids.

J is TRBJ2-7 and V is TRBV7-2; 9 bases agree with TRBD2. Per germline, CDR1 SGHTA and CDR2 FQGNSA. This CDR3 has 15 residues. V dropped 4 bases and J dropped 3; count of bases not matched to a gene: 7. The CDR3: CASSSIAGEGYEQYF. For the CDR3, the DNA is TGTGCCAGCAGCTCAATAGCGGGAGAAGGCTACGAGCAGTACTTC.